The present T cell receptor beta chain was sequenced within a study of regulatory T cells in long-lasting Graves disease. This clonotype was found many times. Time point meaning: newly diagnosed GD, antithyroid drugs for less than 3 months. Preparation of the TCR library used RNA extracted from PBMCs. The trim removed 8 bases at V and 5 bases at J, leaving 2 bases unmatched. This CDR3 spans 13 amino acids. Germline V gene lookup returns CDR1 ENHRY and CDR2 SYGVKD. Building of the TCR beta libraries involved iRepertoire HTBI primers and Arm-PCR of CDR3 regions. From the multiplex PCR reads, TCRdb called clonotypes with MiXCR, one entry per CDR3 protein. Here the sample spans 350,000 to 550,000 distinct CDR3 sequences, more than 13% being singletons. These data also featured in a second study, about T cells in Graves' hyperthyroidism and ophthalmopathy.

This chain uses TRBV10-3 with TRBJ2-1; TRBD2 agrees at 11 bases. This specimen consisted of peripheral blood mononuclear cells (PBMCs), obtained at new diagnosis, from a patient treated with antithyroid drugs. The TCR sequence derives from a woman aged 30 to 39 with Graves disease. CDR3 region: CAILAGGNNEQFF. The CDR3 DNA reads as TGTGCCATCCTAGCGGGAGGTAACAATGAGCAGTTCTTC.